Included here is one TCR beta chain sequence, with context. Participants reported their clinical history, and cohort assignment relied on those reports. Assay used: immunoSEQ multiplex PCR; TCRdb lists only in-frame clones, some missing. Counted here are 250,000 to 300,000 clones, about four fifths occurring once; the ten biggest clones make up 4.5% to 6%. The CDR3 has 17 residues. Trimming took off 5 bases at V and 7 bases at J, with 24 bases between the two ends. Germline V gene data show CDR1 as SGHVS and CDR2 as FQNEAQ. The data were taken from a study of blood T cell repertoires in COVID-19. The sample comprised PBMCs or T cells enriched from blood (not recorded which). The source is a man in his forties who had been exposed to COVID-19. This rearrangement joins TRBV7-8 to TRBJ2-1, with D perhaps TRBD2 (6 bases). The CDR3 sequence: CASSLRDPGGIKNEQFF. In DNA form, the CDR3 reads TGTGCCAGCAGCCTTAGAGACCCAGGCGGGATCAAGAATGAGCAGTTCTTC.